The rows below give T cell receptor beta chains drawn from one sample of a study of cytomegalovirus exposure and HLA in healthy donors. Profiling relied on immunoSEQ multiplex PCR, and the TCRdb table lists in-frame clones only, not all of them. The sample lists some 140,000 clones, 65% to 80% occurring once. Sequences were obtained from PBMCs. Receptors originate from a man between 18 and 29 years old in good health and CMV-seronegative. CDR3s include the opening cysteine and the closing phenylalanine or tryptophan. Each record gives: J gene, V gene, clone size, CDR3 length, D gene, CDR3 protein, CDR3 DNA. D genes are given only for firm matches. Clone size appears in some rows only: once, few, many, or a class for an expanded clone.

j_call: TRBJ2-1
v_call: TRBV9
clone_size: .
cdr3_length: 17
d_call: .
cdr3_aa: CASSVGTRGPSYNEQFF
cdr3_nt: TGTGCCAGCAGCGTAGGAACGCGGGGCCCCTCCTACAATGAGCAGTTCTTC

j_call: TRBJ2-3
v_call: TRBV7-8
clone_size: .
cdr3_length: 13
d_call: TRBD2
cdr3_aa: CASGGDGTDTQYF
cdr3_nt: TGTGCCTCCGGGGGGGATGGTACAGATACGCAGTATTTT

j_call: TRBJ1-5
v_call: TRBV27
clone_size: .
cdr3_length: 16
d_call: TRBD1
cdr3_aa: CASSLYAGQGREPQHF
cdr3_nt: TGTGCCAGCAGTTTATATGCGGGACAGGGGCGCGAGCCCCAGCATTTT

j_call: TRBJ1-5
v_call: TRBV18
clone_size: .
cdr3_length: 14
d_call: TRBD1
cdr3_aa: CASSPGQGYQPQHF
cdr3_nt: TGTGCCAGCTCACCCGGACAGGGGTATCAGCCCCAGCATTTT

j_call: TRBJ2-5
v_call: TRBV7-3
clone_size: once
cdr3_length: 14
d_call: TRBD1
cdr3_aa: CASSFQGAGETQYF
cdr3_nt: TGTGCCAGCAGCTTTCAGGGGGCTGGAGAGACCCAGTACTTC

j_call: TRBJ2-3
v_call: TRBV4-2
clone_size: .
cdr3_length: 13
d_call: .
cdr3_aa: CASSPGSTDTQYF
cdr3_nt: TGTGCCAGCAGCCCGGGTTCCACAGATACGCAGTATTTT

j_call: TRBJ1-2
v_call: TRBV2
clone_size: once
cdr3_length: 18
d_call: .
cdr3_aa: CASSELTEGGRVDYGYTF
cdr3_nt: TGTGCCAGCAGTGAACTTACCGAGGGGGGGCGCGTGGACTATGGCTACACCTTC

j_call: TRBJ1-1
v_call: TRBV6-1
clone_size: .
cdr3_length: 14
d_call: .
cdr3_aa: CASTLWGGNTEAFF
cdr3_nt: TGTGCCAGCACCTTATGGGGGGGAAACACTGAAGCTTTCTTT

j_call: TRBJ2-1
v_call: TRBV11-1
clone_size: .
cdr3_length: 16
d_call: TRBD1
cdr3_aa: CASSARQGSMYNEQFF
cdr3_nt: TGTGCCAGCAGCGCGCGACAGGGGAGTATGTACAATGAGCAGTTCTTC

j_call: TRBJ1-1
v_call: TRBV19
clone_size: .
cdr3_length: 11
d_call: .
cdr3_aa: CATSQGAEAFF
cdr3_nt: TGTGCCACATCCCAGGGCGCTGAAGCTTTCTTT

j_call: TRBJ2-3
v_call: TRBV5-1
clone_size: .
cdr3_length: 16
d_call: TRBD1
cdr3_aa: CASSPEGQGSTDTQYF
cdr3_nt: TGCGCCAGCAGCCCGGAGGGACAGGGTTCCACAGATACGCAGTATTTT